This TCR beta chain was captured by sequencing in a study of vaccination effects on CD4 cells after COVID-19 (dated by TCRdb to 2022 to 2024). A note on the overall study: Across the study, the median time from the second dose to post-vaccine sampling was 72 days (range 14 to 241). Altogether, 10 COVID-19 convalescent patients and several SARS-CoV-2-naive healthy vaccine recipients made up the full study. The study compared SARS-CoV-2 spike-specific CD4+ TCR repertoires before and after mRNA vaccination in COVID-19 convalescent patients and infection-naive vaccine recipients. Cultures from other donors in the study were sequenced with the Oncomine TCR Beta short-read assay on an Illumina iSeq 100. Beyond this particular receptor, the publication reports: In healthy vaccine recipients, vaccine-induced clones were almost all SARS-CoV-2 mono-reactive, with only 1 of 255 being cross-reactive with common cold coronaviruses. Only a small number of convalescent patients were included, and no early post-infection timepoints were available, which limited the study. At late post-vaccination timepoints, both infection-induced and vaccine-induced clones showed marked clonal contraction, consistent with waning T cell responses.

To identify antigen-specific CD4+ T cell clonotypes by their expansion, the ViraFEST assay first stimulated PBMC with viral peptide pools and then applied TCR sequencing. After approximately eleven days of culture, CD4+ T cells were isolated with the EasySep CD4+ T cell isolation kit. Each participant got two doses of an mRNA SARS-CoV-2 vaccine, either BNT162b2 or mRNA-1273. Negative nucleocapsid antibody results before and after vaccination confirmed that the healthy vaccine recipients had no prior SARS-CoV-2 infection. Two million PBMC per well were cultured in IMDM with approximately 5% human AB serum, 9 to 10 IU/ml IL-2 and gentamicin, plus 10 ug/ml peptides. On days 3 and 7, half of the culture medium was replaced with fresh IL-2-containing medium. Unless otherwise noted, each peptide stimulation condition was cultured in triplicate wells. PBMC were separated from whole blood using Ficoll-Paque Plus gradient centrifugation and were then either cryopreserved at -140C or used fresh. The spike proteins of SARS-CoV-2 and of the common cold coronaviruses HCoV-NL63, HCoV-OC43 and HCoV-229E were spanned by overlapping peptide pools. The QIAamp micro DNA kit was used to extract genomic DNA from the cultured CD4+ T cells.

This clone was seen a single time. Its antigen has not been determined. There are no base qualities to consult, and no much larger clone falls within one base. The germline V gene provides CDR1 SGHTA and CDR2 FQGNSA. A distance of 14 bases separates the germline ends of V and J, which lose 1 base and 5 bases respectively. The cysteine opens and the phenylalanine closes a CDR3 of 15 amino acids. Kept here is only the CDR3 DNA, which spans 45 bases and is read in frame from base 1. Libraries were made using the immunoSEQ multiplex PCR assay. DNA from the CD4+ T cells that had been cultured and isolated underwent TCR beta CDR3 sequencing. The authors' pipeline ran thus. Non-productive TCR sequences were discarded, and reads were trimmed to the CDR3 region, with only CDR3s of 7 or more amino acids retained. Antigen-specific clonotypes were identified using the MANAFEST web app by comparison of expansion in peptide wells against reference cultures. For clones to be considered positive, expansion at FDR<0.05 versus reference and all other wells, an odds ratio above 5, and a frequency above 0.1% in two replicate wells were required. A clonotype was called cross-reactive if it was significantly expanded both in SARS-CoV-2 spike wells and in at least one common cold coronavirus spike condition. Using the stringdist R package, CDR3 similarity was measured by Levenshtein distance, and unrooted trees were constructed with ape in R 3.6.1. TCRdb retrieved this table from immuneACCESS and kept in-frame rearrangements only. Not all clones are present; in checked studies, unresolved V genes account for under half, and no reason is known for the remainder. D and trimming come from the DNA, and the V and J calls and clone size come from that table. The sample table holds around 32,000 clones, of which approximately 75% were seen once. The ten largest clones represent around 12% of the sample.

The receptor chain draws on TRBV7-2 and TRBJ1-2; the D segment cannot be called with confidence. Here the sequenced sample was CD4+ T cells from PBMCs cultured with HCoV-229E spike peptides, taken after COVID-19 vaccination. The cell subset or site label of this sample denotes: HCoV-229E spike overlapping peptide pool stimulation. The TCR originated in a human donor who received a COVID-19 vaccine. In nucleotides, the sequence is TGTGCCAGCAGCTTAGGTCGCGCAGATACATATGGCTACACCTTC. This codes for CASSLGRADTYGYTF.